This T cell receptor (beta chain) came from a study of CD8+ T cells in alopecia areata listed by TCRdb under 2018. For context, the study as a whole: Treated patients were enrolled in an open-label pilot trial of oral tofacitinib, 5 to 10 mg twice daily, for moderate-to-severe alopecia areata. Tofacitinib was given for 6 to 18 months, followed by 6 months of follow-up off drug to assess delayed response and recurrence. For the treated patients, the SALT score, which quantifies what percentage of scalp surface area is affected, served as the measure of disease severity. In both human patients and the C3H/HeJ mouse model, the study applied high-throughput TCRbeta sequencing to look at T cell clonal expansion in alopecia areata. In humans, TCRbeta sequencing was performed on scalp tissue and on sorted CD4+ and CD8+ peripheral blood T cells from healthy controls and from patients with patchy or totalis/universalis alopecia areata. Biopsies were taken from tofacitinib-treated patients at baseline and at 4 and 24 weeks of treatment, and a later scalp biopsy was taken in several of the tofacitinib-treated patients. Scalp clonality was compared across normal scalp (n=4), patchy alopecia areata scalp (n=8), and alopecia totalis/universalis scalp (n=8). RNA was obtained with the PAXgene miRNA kit for fixed scalp, the miRNeasy kit for PBMCs, and the RNeasy kit for mouse skin. Amplification of TCRbeta CDR3 regions was done by immunoSEQ multiplex PCR using 35 Vbeta forward primers and 13 Jbeta reverse primers.

The germline V gene encodes CDR1 SGHRS and CDR2 YFSETQ. V loses 0 bases at its end and J loses 8 bases; junction bases beyond the gene matches: 15. Its CDR3 holds 17 amino acids, cysteine through phenylalanine. Just CDR3 DNA is preserved here, 51 bases in frame from base 1. The library was produced with the immunoSEQ multiplex PCR assay. RNA was extracted from all samples and reverse transcribed into cDNA as template for TCR sequencing. SuperScript III was used to make first-strand cDNA, primed with a 2:1 mix of oligo-dT and random hexamers. A synthetic immune receptor repertoire was used to gauge amplification bias, and whatever bias remained was removed computationally. Per the original workflow: After raw reads were preprocessed to remove errors, the CDR3 was defined following IMGT conventions as running from the conserved cysteine to phenylalanine. Clonality was computed by normalizing Shannon entropy by log2 of the number of productive unique TCRs and subtracting the result from 1. Whether scalp clones were CD4 or CD8 was inferred by matching scalp TCRbeta sequences against CD4 and CD8 repertoires sorted from blood. TCRdb's version of the immuneACCESS table is confined to in-frame rearrangements and falls short of the full clone set. An unresolved V gene accounts for under half of the shortfall where checked; the remainder is of unknown origin. The V and J calls and clone size were taken over from that table, and D and trimming were inferred from the DNA. The table for this sample lists under 150,000 clones; approximately 55% of them were counted only once. Jointly, the top ten make up approximately 3.1% of the sample.

About this clone: Its specific antigen is unknown. The sample holds no much larger clone one base away, and base qualities are not on file.

The study at large found these results: Compared with normal scalp, lesional scalp had higher clonality and more expanded CD8+ clones, particularly in alopecia totalis/universalis, a pattern that suggests antigenic drive. Shared TCR sequences between patients were less evident than in mice, which may be partly attributable to HLA diversity in the patient population. During tofacitinib treatment, many expanded lesional clones remained in scalp and blood, and this persistence may partly explain relapse after treatment is stopped. With tofacitinib, both scalp clonality and the number of expanded CD8+ clones among the top 100 scalp clones went down significantly. Unlike mouse skin, which is dominated by gammadelta T cells, normal human skin has resident alphabeta T cells that are also sequenced, and this complicates analysis of the scalp TCR repertoire. Because the treated cohort was small and had only one nonresponder, larger studies are needed to examine links between baseline CD8+ expansion and response.

The time point tag for this specimen amounts to: less than 30 weeks on oral tofacitinib. The treatment or condition label, read with the paper, signifies: oral pan-JAK inhibitor, 5-10 mg twice daily. Lesional scalp punch biopsies and peripheral blood were obtained from alopecia areata patients. After PBMCs were isolated by density centrifugation and stained for CD3, CD4 and CD8, a FACSAria was used to sort CD4+ and CD8+ T cells. The receptor was isolated from a human donor with alopecia areata. This sample comprised CD4+ T cells sorted from blood, obtained at week 24, from a patient treated with tofacitinib. The rearrangement joined TRBV5-1 to TRBJ1-1; TRBD1 aligns with 8 central bases. The DNA sequence is TGCGCCAGCAGCTTGGCATCCTACAGGGGGTCGCCGGGGGAAGCTTTCTTT. This encodes CASSLASYRGSPGEAFF.